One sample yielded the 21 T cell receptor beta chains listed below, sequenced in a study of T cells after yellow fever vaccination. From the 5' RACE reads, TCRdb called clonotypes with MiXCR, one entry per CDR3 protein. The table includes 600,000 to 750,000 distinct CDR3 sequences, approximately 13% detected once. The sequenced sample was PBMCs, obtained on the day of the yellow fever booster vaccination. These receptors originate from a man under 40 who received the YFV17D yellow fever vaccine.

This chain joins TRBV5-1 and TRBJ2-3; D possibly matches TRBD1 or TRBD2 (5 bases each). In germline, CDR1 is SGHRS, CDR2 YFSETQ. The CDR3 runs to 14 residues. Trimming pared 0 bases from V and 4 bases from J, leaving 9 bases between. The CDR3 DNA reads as TGCGCCAGCAGCTTGGAACGGGGCGCAGATACGCAGTATTTT. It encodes CASSLERGADTQYF.

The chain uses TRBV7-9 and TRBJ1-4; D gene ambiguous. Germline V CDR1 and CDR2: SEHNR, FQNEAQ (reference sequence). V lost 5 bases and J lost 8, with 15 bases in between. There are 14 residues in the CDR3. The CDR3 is CASSPAGSREKLFF. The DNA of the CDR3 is TGTGCCAGCAGCCCAGCGGGGAGCCGGGAAAAACTGTTTTTT.

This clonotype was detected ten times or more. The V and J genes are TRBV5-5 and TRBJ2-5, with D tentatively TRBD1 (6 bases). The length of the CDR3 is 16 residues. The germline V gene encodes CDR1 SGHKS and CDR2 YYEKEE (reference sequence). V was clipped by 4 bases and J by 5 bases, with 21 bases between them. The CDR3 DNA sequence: TGTGCCAGCAGCGCAACTTCACAGGGTCGGCTGGAGACCCAGTACTTC. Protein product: CASSATSQGRLETQYF.

DNA for the CDR3: TGTGCCAGCAGCCTGGACAGGGATGGAAACACCATATATTTT. It specifies CASSLDRDGNTIYF. The chain uses TRBV21-1 and TRBJ1-3; TRBD1 is the table's D call and was not checked against the DNA. TRBV21-1 is given as a pseudogene. CDR3 length equals 14 residues.

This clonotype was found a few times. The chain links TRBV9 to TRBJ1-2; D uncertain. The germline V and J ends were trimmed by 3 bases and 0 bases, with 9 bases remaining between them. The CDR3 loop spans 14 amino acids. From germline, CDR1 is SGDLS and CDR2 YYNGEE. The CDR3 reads CASSADGANYGYTF. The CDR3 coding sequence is TGTGCCAGCAGCGCGGACGGAGCTAACTATGGCTACACCTTC.

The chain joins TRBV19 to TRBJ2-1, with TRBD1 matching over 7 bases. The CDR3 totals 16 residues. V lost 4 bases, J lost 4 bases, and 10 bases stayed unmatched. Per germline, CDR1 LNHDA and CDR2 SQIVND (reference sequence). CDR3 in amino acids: CASSTPGQKKYNEQFF. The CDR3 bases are TGTGCCAGTAGTACCCCGGGACAGAAAAAATACAATGAGCAGTTCTTC.

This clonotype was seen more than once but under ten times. CDR3 DNA sequence: TGTGCCAGCAGCCATACTACAGGGGCGGATACGCAGTATTTT. It is translated as CASSHTTGADTQYF. The chain joins TRBV3-1 to TRBJ2-3, with 7 bases fitting TRBD1. J was trimmed by 6 bases and V by 3 bases; bases with no gene match: 6. In germline, CDR1 is LGHDT, CDR2 YNNKEL (reference sequence). CDR3 length: 14 amino acids.

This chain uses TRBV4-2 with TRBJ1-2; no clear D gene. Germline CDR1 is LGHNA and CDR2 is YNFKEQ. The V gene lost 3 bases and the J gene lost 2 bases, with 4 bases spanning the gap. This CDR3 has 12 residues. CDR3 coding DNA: TGTGCCAGCAGCCAGTTAAACTATGGCTACACCTTC. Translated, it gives CASSQLNYGYTF.

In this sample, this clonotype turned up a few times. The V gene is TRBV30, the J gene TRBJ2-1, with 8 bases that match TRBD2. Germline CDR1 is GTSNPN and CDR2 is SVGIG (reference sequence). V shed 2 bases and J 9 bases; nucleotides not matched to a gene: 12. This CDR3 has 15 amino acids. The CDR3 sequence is CAWSLSLAGTSEQFF. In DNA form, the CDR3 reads TGTGCCTGGAGTTTATCGCTAGCGGGTACTTCTGAGCAGTTCTTC.

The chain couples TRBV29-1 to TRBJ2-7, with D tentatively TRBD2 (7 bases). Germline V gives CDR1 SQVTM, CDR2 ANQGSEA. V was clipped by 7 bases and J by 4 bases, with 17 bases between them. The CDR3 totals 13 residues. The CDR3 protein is CSAGGGSRYEQYF. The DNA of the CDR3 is TGCAGCGCTGGGGGCGGGAGCCGATACGAGCAGTACTTC.

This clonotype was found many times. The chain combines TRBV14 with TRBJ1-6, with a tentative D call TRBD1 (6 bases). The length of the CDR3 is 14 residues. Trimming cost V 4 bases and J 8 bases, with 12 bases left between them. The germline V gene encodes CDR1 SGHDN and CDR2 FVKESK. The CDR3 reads CASSRGGGHSPLHF. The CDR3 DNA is TGTGCCAGCAGCCGGGGCGGGGGGCATTCACCCCTCCACTTT.

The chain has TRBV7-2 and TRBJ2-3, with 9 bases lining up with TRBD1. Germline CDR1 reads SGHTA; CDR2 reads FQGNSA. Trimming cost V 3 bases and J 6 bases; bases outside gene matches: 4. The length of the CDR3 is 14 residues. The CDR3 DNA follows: TGTGCCAGCAGCTTCGGACAGGGGTGGGATACGCAGTATTTT. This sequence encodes CASSFGQGWDTQYF. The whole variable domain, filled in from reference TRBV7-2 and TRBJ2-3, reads GAGVSQSPSNKVTEKGKDVELRCDPISGHTALYWYRQSLGQGLEFLIYFQGNSAPDKSGLPSDRFSAERTGGSVSTLTIQRTQQEDSAVYLCASSFGQGWDTQYFGPGTRLTVL.

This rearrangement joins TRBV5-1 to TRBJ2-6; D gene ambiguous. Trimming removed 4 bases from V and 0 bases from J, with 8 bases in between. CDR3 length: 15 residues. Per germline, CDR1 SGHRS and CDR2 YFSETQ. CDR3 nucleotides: TGCGCCAGCAGCCAAGGTAACTCTGGGGCCAACGTCCTGACTTTC. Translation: CASSQGNSGANVLTF.

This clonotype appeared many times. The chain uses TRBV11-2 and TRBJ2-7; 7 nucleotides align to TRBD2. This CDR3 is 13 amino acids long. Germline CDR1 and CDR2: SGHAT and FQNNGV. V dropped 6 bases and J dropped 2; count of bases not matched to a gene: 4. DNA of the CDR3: TGTGCCAGCAGGTTCGGGAGGACCTACGAGCAGTACTTC. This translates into CASRFGRTYEQYF.

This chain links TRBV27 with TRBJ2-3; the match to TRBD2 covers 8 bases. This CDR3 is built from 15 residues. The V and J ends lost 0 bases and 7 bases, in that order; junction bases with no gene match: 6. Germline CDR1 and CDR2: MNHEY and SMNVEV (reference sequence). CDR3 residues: CASSLSGRAVYTQYF. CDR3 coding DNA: TGTGCCAGCAGTTTATCCGGGAGGGCCGTATATACGCAGTATTTT.

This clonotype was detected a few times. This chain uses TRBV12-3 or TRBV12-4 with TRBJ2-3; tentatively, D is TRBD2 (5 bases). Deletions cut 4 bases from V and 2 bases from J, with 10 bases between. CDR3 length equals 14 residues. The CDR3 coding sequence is TGTGCCAGCAGTTCCAGCGGCCCCACAGATACGCAGTATTTT. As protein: CASSSSGPTDTQYF.

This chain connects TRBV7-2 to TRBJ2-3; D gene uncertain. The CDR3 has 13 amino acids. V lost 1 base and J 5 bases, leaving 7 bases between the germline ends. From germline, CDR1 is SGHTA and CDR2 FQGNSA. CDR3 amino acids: CASSLESRDTQYF. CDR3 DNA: TGTGCCAGCAGCTTAGAAAGTAGAGATACGCAGTATTTT.

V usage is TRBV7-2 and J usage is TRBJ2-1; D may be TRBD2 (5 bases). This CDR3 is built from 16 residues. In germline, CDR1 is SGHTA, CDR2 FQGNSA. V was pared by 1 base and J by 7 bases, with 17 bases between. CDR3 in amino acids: CASSLGGGRVGNEQFF. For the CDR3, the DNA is TGTGCCAGCAGCTTAGGGGGTGGGAGAGTCGGGAATGAGCAGTTCTTC.

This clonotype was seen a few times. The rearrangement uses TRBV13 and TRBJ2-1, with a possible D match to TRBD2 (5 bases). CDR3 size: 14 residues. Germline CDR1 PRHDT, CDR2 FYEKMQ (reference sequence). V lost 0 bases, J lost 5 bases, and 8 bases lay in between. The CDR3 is CASSLGLGNNEQFF. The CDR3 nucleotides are TGTGCCAGCAGCTTAGGACTAGGGAACAATGAGCAGTTCTTC.

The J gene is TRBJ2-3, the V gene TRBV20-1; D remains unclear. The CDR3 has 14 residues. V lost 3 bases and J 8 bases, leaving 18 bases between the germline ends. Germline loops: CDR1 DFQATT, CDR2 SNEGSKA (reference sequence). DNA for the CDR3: TGCAGTGCTAGTAAAGAAAGCCGCGGCCTTACGCAGTATTTT. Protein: CSASKESRGLTQYF.

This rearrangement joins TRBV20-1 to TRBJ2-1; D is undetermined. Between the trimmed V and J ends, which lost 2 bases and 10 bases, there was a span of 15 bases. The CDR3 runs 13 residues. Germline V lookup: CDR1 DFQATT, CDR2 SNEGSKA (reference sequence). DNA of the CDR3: TGCAGTGCTAGATCACTTCCCCGCCAGGAGCAGTTCTTC. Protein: CSARSLPRQEQFF.